Detailed here is one T cell receptor (beta chain). There are 14 residues in the CDR3. CDR1 MNHEY and CDR2 SMNVEV come from the germline V gene (reference sequence). This was a survey-level run. Produced via immunoSEQ multiplex PCR; TCRdb's table is partial and in-frame only. The repertoire holds 2,600 or so clones, with less than 85% as singletons. The data originate from a study of STAT5B mutations in CD4+ large granular lymphocyte leukemia. Study overall: When available, cryopreserved cells underwent CD8+ depletion before CD4+ selection.

The chain is built from TRBV27 and TRBJ2-5; 8 bases map to TRBD1. The DNA end favors TRBJ2-7, so the J call may be wrong. Sequencing was performed on PBMCs. The receptor's source is a woman in her seventies with CD4+ T-cell large granular lymphocyte leukemia. The CDR3 here is CASSRDRNSYEQYF. CDR3 DNA: TGTGCCAGCAGCCGGGACAGGAACTCCTACGAGCAGTACTTC.